Shown below are 25 T cell receptor beta chains from a single sample sequenced in a study of blood T cell repertoires in COVID-19. The table came from immunoSEQ multiplex PCR; TCRdb's copy has only in-frame clones and leaves some out. The sample carries 150,000 to 200,000 clones, around nine tenths recorded once. Sequenced: peripheral blood. These TCRs come from a woman in her seventies with COVID-19, enrolled during active disease.

The CDR3 reads CAWRARATNEKLFF. In DNA form, the CDR3 reads TGTGCCTGGAGGGCCCGGGCAACTAATGAAAAACTGTTTTTT. This chain connects TRBV30 to TRBJ1-4; no definite D call. V lost 3 bases, J lost 0 bases, and 8 bases lay in between. This CDR3 is built from 14 residues. CDR1 GTSNPN and CDR2 SVGIG come from the germline V gene (reference sequence).

The V call is TRBV5-4, the J call TRBJ2-7; tentative D call: TRBD2 (5 bases). The CDR3 covers 12 residues. V dropped 5 bases and J dropped 5 bases, with 11 bases sitting between them. Germline CDR1 is SGHNT and CDR2 is YYREEE (reference sequence). CDR3 coding DNA: TGTGCCAGCAGGGGGAGTCGACACGAGCAGTACTTC. Amino acid sequence: CASRGSRHEQYF.

The rearrangement uses TRBV11-2 and TRBJ2-3, with TRBD2 identical over 7 bases. The CDR3 length is 16 residues. The V and J ends lost 4 bases and 1 base, in that order; junction bases with no gene match: 8. Germline assignment: CDR1 SGHAT and CDR2 FQNNGV. CDR3 bases: TGTGCCAGCAGCTCACCACTAGCGAAAGGCACAGATACGCAGTATTTT. It translates to CASSSPLAKGTDTQYF.

This clone was found a few times. The gene calls are TRBV6-5 and TRBJ2-7, with 8 bases aligning to TRBD2. The CDR3 consists of 15 residues. V trimming: 5 bases; J trimming: 3 bases; junction bases outside the gene matches: 9. Germline assignment: CDR1 MNHEY and CDR2 SVGAGI. CDR3 nucleotides: TGTGCCAGCAGTCAACGGGGGGGTATGTTCTACGAGCAGTACTTC. Translating gives CASSQRGGMFYEQYF.

The chain recombines TRBV28 with TRBJ1-2; D remains ambiguous. The CDR3 is 13 amino acids. Trimming shortened V by 7 bases and J by 8 bases, and 17 bases separated the two germline ends. The germline V gene has CDR1 MDHEN and CDR2 SYDVKM. CDR3 sequence (DNA): TGTGCCAGCACCCTGCCTCACGGAGACGGCTACACCTTC. Amino acids: CASTLPHGDGYTF.

The rearrangement joins TRBV24-1 to TRBJ1-1; D unclear. CDR3 size: 11 residues. The V end was cut by 2 bases, the J end by 9 bases, with 6 bases between. Germline lookup yields CDR1 KGHDR and CDR2 SFDVKD. The CDR3 sequence: CATSDSRKAFF. The CDR3 DNA sequence: TGTGCCACCAGTGATTCGAGAAAAGCTTTCTTT.

This clone was found once. The chain combines TRBV18 with TRBJ2-7; 8 bases agree with TRBD2. Germline CDR1 is KGHSH and CDR2 is LQKENI. V lost 3 bases to trimming and J lost 2 bases; unmatched junction nucleotides: 3. The CDR3 runs 14 residues. The CDR3 sequence is CASSPSGNPYEQYF. The CDR3 DNA reads TGTGCCAGCTCACCTAGCGGGAACCCCTACGAGCAGTACTTC.

The V call is TRBV28, the J call TRBJ1-4; D may be TRBD1 (5 bases). Looked up from germline, CDR1 is MDHEN and CDR2 is SYDVKM. Trimming pared 3 bases from V and 0 bases from J, leaving 11 bases between. This CDR3 region has 16 residues. DNA for the CDR3: TGTGCCAGCAGTTTCACCCGACAGACAACTAATGAAAAACTGTTTTTT. This sequence encodes CASSFTRQTTNEKLFF.

The CDR3 region is CASSLEWGGNEQYF. CDR3 DNA: TGTGCCAGCAGCTTAGAGTGGGGGGGGAACGAGCAGTACTTC. The genes are TRBV7-6 and TRBJ2-7, with 7 bases lining up with TRBD2. The V gene's germline CDR1 is SGHVS and CDR2 FNYEAQ. This CDR3 is built from 14 residues. V lost 1 base and J lost 5; bases outside the gene matches: 5.

This chain joins TRBV2 and TRBJ2-7; D gene uncertain. Germline V CDR1 and CDR2: SNHLY, FYNNEI. The CDR3 length is 12 residues. V was trimmed by 6 bases and J by 4 bases, leaving 10 bases between them. CDR3 amino acids: CASSASGYEQYF. Here the CDR3 DNA reads TGTGCCAGCAGCGCCTCAGGATACGAGCAGTACTTC.

This rearrangement joins TRBV10-3 to TRBJ2-4, with a tentative D call TRBD1 (5 bases). The CDR3 is 13 amino acids. In germline, CDR1 is ENHRY, CDR2 SYGVKD. Trimming removed 10 bases at V and 2 bases at J, with 12 bases between. This CDR3 reads CATYPGTKNIQYF. The CDR3 region has the DNA TGTGCCACGTATCCAGGGACCAAAAACATTCAGTACTTC.

V is TRBV19 and J is TRBJ2-7, with TRBD2 matching over 13 bases. Germline V gives CDR1 LNHDA, CDR2 SQIVND (reference sequence). V gave up 6 bases and J gave up 3 bases; unmatched junction bases: 5. The CDR3 totals 15 residues. Here the CDR3 DNA reads TGTGCCAGTAGCCCTAGACTAGCGGGAGGCTACGAGCAGTACTTC. The encoded protein is CASSPRLAGGYEQYF.

The CDR3 spells CSVERTGKGTDTQYF. Written as DNA, the CDR3 is TGCAGCGTGGAAAGAACCGGGAAGGGCACAGATACGCAGTATTTT. The rearrangement links TRBV29-1 to TRBJ2-3, with D perhaps matching TRBD2 (5 bases). Germline V lookup: CDR1 SQVTM, CDR2 ANQGSEA. The length of the CDR3 is 15 residues. Trimming left V 6 bases short and J 1 base short, with 17 bases between.

This rearrangement joins TRBV14 to TRBJ1-2; 7 bases are shared with TRBD1. The ends lost 1 base at V and 8 bases at J; junction bases unmatched: 10. This CDR3 comprises 15 residues. Per germline, CDR1 SGHDN and CDR2 FVKESK. CDR3 loop: CASSQGHRGREGYTF. The CDR3 DNA sequence: TGTGCCAGCAGCCAAGGCCACAGGGGAAGGGAGGGCTACACCTTC.

This rearrangement joins TRBV11-1 to TRBJ1-1; no reliable D call. The CDR3 loop spans 15 amino acids. V lost 3 bases, J lost 0 bases, and 11 bases lay in between. The germline V gene encodes CDR1 SGHAT and CDR2 FQDESV (reference sequence). The CDR3: CASSFSSTLNTEAFF. In DNA, the CDR3 is TGTGCCAGCAGCTTCAGTTCAACCTTGAACACTGAAGCTTTCTTT.

This chain joins TRBV5-6 and TRBJ1-2, with 9 bases matching TRBD1. This CDR3 spans 16 amino acids. Germline assignment: CDR1 SGHDT and CDR2 YYEEEE. The junction had 11 bases not matched to a gene; V was cut back by 4 bases and J by 4 bases. The CDR3 bases are TGTGCCAGCAGCAGATACCGGGACAGGGAGGGCTATGGCTACACCTTC. Protein product: CASSRYRDREGYGYTF.

As for this clone: Compared with germline, one end of the junction differs, possibly owing to a read error. The chain couples TRBV28 to TRBJ1-2; D may be TRBD1 (5 bases). Germline CDR1 reads MDHEN; CDR2 reads SYDVKM. The CDR3 has 12 amino acids. This CDR3 reads CASSLRDYDYTF. CDR3 in DNA: TGTGCCAGCAGCCTCCGGGACTATGACTACACCTTC.

The V call is TRBV28, the J call TRBJ2-5; 7 bases are a match to TRBD1. CDR3 length equals 16 residues. From germline, CDR1 is MDHEN and CDR2 SYDVKM. Unmatched junction bases numbered 11, after V lost 3 bases and J lost 4 bases. The DNA of the CDR3 is TGTGCCAGCAGTTTCGGTTCGCAGGGGGTACGAGAGACCCAGTACTTC. Translated, it gives CASSFGSQGVRETQYF. Supplemented by reference TRBV28 and TRBJ2-5, the full variable domain reads DVKVTQSSRYLVKRTGEKVFLECVQDMDHENMFWYRQDPGLGLRLIYFSYDVKMKEKGDIPEGYSVSREKKERFSLILESASTNQTSMYLCASSFGSQGVRETQYFGPGTRLLVL.

As concerns this clone: A read error may account for a junction end that differs from germline. This rearrangement joins TRBV10-3 to TRBJ2-2; possibly TRBD2 for D (6 bases). The CDR3 has 15 amino acids. Germline CDR1 is ENHRY and CDR2 is SYGVKD. As DNA, the CDR3 is TGTGCCATCACTGAGGGACTCGCCGACACCGGGGAGCTGTTTTTT. Protein sequence: CAITEGLADTGELFF.

This clone was seen only once. The rearrangement joins TRBV28 to TRBJ1-1; unclear D gene. The CDR3 has 11 amino acids. Trimming left V 7 bases short and J 1 base short, with 4 bases between. CDR1 is MDHEN and CDR2 is SYDVKM in the germline V gene. The CDR3: CASNRNTEAFF. CDR3 in DNA: TGTGCCAGCAATAGGAACACTGAAGCTTTCTTT.

The gene calls are TRBV6-5 and TRBJ1-1; tentative D call: TRBD1 (5 bases). Germline CDR1 is MNHEY and CDR2 is SVGAGI. Deletions cut 9 bases from V and 8 bases from J, with 16 bases between. The CDR3 is 12 amino acids. The DNA of the CDR3 is TGTGCCAGTCGAAAGGGGTTCTCAGAAGCTTTCTTT. Its protein is CASRKGFSEAFF.

The J gene is TRBJ2-7, the V gene TRBV11-3; D is possibly TRBD2 (6 bases). The CDR3 is made up of 13 amino acids. The V and J ends lost 1 base and 2 bases respectively, with 6 bases between them. Germline CDR1 reads SGHNT; CDR2 reads YENEEA. CDR3 sequence reads: CASSLGRAYEQYF. The CDR3 DNA reads as TGTGCCAGCAGCTTAGGGAGGGCCTACGAGCAGTACTTC.

The chain links TRBV12-5 to TRBJ2-5, with D perhaps TRBD1 (5 bases). V was pared by 0 bases and J by 2 bases, with 10 bases between. This CDR3 spans 15 amino acids. CDR1 LGHNT and CDR2 FRNRAP come from the germline V gene. CDR3 protein: CASGLVRVGQETQYF. The CDR3 DNA follows: TGTGCTAGTGGTTTGGTCAGGGTTGGGCAAGAGACCCAGTACTTC.

The CDR3 DNA sequence: TGTGCCAGCAGCCAGCGGCTAGCCAAAAACATTCAGTACTTC. Residues: CASSQRLAKNIQYF. The V and J genes are TRBV27 and TRBJ2-4; maybe TRBD2 (5 bases). The ends were cut back, 6 bases at V and 0 bases at J, with 9 bases in the middle. The CDR3 totals 14 residues. The germline V gene has CDR1 MNHEY and CDR2 SMNVEV (reference sequence).

The chain links TRBV5-1 to TRBJ2-7; 9 bases match TRBD1. CDR1 is SGHRS and CDR2 is YFSETQ in the germline V gene. The CDR3 runs 14 residues. V lost 4 bases, J lost 5 bases, and 7 bases stayed unmatched. The CDR3 loop is CASSPGQGTHEQYF. For the CDR3, the DNA is TGCGCCAGCAGCCCGGGACAGGGCACCCACGAGCAGTACTTC.